This TCR beta chain was identified in a study of CD4 T cells in relation to SARS-CoV-2 and coronaviruses. In the study overall: Median patient age was approximately 38 years, spanning 21 to 72 years.

Regarding this clone: Its matching antigen is unknown.

Naive and memory CD4+ T cells came from enriched cryopreserved PBMCs. Clones were read by immunoSEQ multiplex PCR, and TCRdb kept only the in-frame ones, dropping some. The top ten hold more than 1.4% of the sample, which has 43,000 or so clones, 82% seen once. Study results and limitations: According to naive versus memory sequencing, detected responses are memory recall, not newly primed. SARS-CoV-2-driven expansion was significantly weaker in crossreactive than monoreactive clones.

Germline values: CDR1 MNHNY, CDR2 SVGAGI (reference sequence). The CDR3 runs 15 residues. Trimming removed 0 bases at V and 5 bases at J, with 13 bases between. The J gene is TRBJ2-5, the V gene TRBV6-6; D unresolved. This clonotype was sampled from an adult with COVID-19. Input material: naive CD4+ T cells from PBMCs, cultured in vitro. Documented subset: naive CD4+ T cells isolated by negative enrichment. CDR3 region: CASSYSIGWKETQYF. The CDR3 bases are TGTGCCAGCAGTTACTCGATTGGGTGGAAGGAGACCCAGTACTTC.